Detailed here is one TCR beta chain. No antigen is known for it. Trimming stripped 5 bases from V and 0 bases from J, with 8 bases between. Germline CDR1 is SGHVS and CDR2 is FQNEAQ. CDR3 length: 14 amino acids. The data are from a study of cytomegalovirus exposure and HLA in healthy donors. At the level of the study: Around 76% of 398 genotyped donors fell in the Caucasian-associated ancestry cluster. Broader study findings: As a later analysis revealed, the rate of TCR association differed by HLA locus, with DRB1 most and HLA-C fewest. An assumption of roughly uniform sequencing depth across donors underlay the presence/absence analyses. Later analysis associated a missense DCLRE1C variant with TCR beta V- and J-gene trimming.

The PCR was carried out with 60 Vbeta primers and 13 Jbeta primers. Produced via immunoSEQ multiplex PCR; TCRdb's table is partial and in-frame only. The sample lists more than 150,000 clones; roughly three quarters were seen once. This sequence joins TRBV7-8 and TRBJ1-5; no firm D call. Sample: PBMCs. This clonotype was sampled from a woman in her 40s in good health and CMV-seropositive. As DNA, the CDR3 is TGTGCCAGCAGCCCTCAGGTTAGCAATCAGCCCCAGCATTTT. The encoded protein is CASSPQVSNQPQHF.